This TCR beta chain originates from a study of molecular identifiers for immune sequencing clone quantification. At the level of the study: In replicates, the authors split RNA from about 20,000 or 100,000 naive CD8 cells five ways and sequenced four.

It was with previously described methods and listed TCR primers that bulk TCR libraries were made. A single record per CDR3 protein comes from TCRdb applying MiXCR to the PCR reads. The sample holds roughly 300,000 distinct CDR3 sequences, over 20% seen once. This clonotype was counted at least ten times. CDR1 is MGHDK and CDR2 is SYGVNS in the germline V gene. There are 14 residues in the CDR3. The V end lost 3 bases, the J end lost 5 bases, and 14 bases lay between the germline ends. Sequenced material: naive CD8+ T cells from blood, with Jurkat cell RNA spiked in. Subset described: FACS-sorted CD8+CD4-CCR7+CD45RA+ naive T cells. This rearrangement joins TRBV25-1 to TRBJ2-7; a weak D match, TRBD1 (5 bases). The source of this sequence is a human donor in good health. Some libraries in this study had Jurkat cell RNA spiked in. CDR3: CASSDGQGFHEQYF. CDR3 nucleotide sequence: TGTGCCAGCAGTGATGGTCAGGGTTTCCACGAGCAGTACTTC.